This T cell receptor (beta chain) is drawn from a study of T cells in Graves' hyperthyroidism and ophthalmopathy. The study, taken as a whole, reports: By a 13 V-J model, ophthalmopathy was set apart from stable hyperthyroidism.

The CDR3 spans 11 residues. The ends were cut back, 4 bases at V and 7 bases at J, with 5 bases in the middle. Germline values: CDR1 MNHNS, CDR2 SASEGT. This clonotype was picked up a small number of times. Its antigen is undetermined. A clone one base away is much larger, so this may be a read error. TCR beta CDR3 region amplification was performed from RNA transcripts. An initial round of RT-PCR targeting the TCR CDR3 relied on the HTBI primer set. TCRdb processed the multiplex PCR reads anew with MiXCR; each CDR3 protein has one entry. The sample carries some 370,000 distinct CDR3 sequences, over 11% recorded once.

This chain links TRBV6-1 with TRBJ2-1, with no clear D. This clonotype was obtained from a man aged 45-65 years with Graves' ophthalmopathy. Sequences were obtained from blood. CDR3 region: CASSVKNEQFF. CDR3 in DNA: TGTGCCAGCAGTGTGAAGAATGAGCAGTTCTTC.